This T cell receptor beta chain was sequenced for a study of shared clonotypes between healthy human individuals. Generated by immunoSEQ multiplex PCR, the TCRdb table keeps only in-frame clones and is missing some. The sample has roughly 1,000,000 clones, 70% to 80% seen once; the top ten hold around 0.6%. Concerning this clone: Its antigen is not identified.

The germline V gene encodes CDR1 SNHLY and CDR2 FYNNEI. The CDR3 has 14 residues. V was pared by 8 bases and J by 1 base, with 15 bases between. Whole-study results and caveats: Clonotypes that were shared across a few donors made up around 5% of naive CD4 clonotypes.

What was sequenced was memory CD4+ T cells from PBMCs. The sample's subset: CD45RA-negative fraction. The clonotype comes from a man aged 18 to 29 in good health. Some clones in this sample may be carry-over from other donors' samples. The chain recombines TRBV2 with TRBJ2-7; possible D gene TRBD2, 6 bases. CDR3 sequence (DNA): TGTGCCAGCGGCCGGGAGAGTGGGTCCTACGAGCAGTACTTC. Translating it yields CASGRESGSYEQYF. The full variable domain, in which reference TRBV2 and TRBJ2-7 provide the parts outside the CDR3, is EPEVTQTPSHQVTQMGQEVILRCVPISNHLYFYWYRQILGQKVEFLVSFYNNEISEKSEIFDDQFSVERPDGSNFTLKIRSTKLEDSAMYFCASGRESGSYEQYFGPGTRLTVT.